Following are 4 T cell receptor beta chains from one sample sequenced in a study of T cell changes during pregnancy in multiple sclerosis. Generated by immunoSEQ multiplex PCR, the TCRdb table keeps only in-frame clones and is missing some. The sample lists about 60,000 clones; 90% were seen once. The sample in question was peripheral blood, obtained in the third trimester of pregnancy. These receptors were taken from a female donor in good health, enrolled as a control in a pregnancy study.

In this sample, this clone turned up once. This chain joins TRBV4-1 and TRBJ1-5; TRBD1 matches at 8 bases. CDR1 is MGHRA and CDR2 is YSYEKL in the germline V gene. The CDR3 runs 15 residues. Trimming cost V 4 bases and J 4 bases; bases outside gene matches: 6. CDR3: CASSPQGAGNQPQHF. In DNA, the CDR3 is TGCGCCAGCAGCCCCCAGGGGGCAGGGAATCAGCCCCAGCATTTT.

In nucleotides, the CDR3 is TGTGCCAGCAGTTTAGGGGACTCAAACCTCTTCTGGAATGAGCAGTTCTTC. It encodes CASSLGDSNLFWNEQFF. The chain has TRBV27 and TRBJ2-1; D might be TRBD2 (6 bases). V lost 2 bases and J lost 7, with 21 bases in between. The CDR3 spans 17 residues. The V gene's germline CDR1 is MNHEY and CDR2 SMNVEV (reference sequence).

The chain joins TRBV2 to TRBJ1-1, with D uncertain. Germline CDR1 is SNHLY and CDR2 is FYNNEI. Trimming took off 7 bases at V and 0 bases at J, with 9 bases between the two ends. The CDR3 runs to 13 residues. The chain's CDR3 is CASNRHMNTEAFF. In DNA form, the CDR3 reads TGTGCCAGCAATCGACACATGAACACTGAAGCTTTCTTT.

CDR3 coding DNA: TGTGCCAGCAGCTTGCTCTATCAGGGGAATGAGCAGTTCTTC. Its translation is CASSLLYQGNEQFF. The rearrangement links TRBV5-6 to TRBJ2-1; a weak D match, TRBD1 (6 bases). CDR3 length equals 14 residues. CDR1 is SGHDT, CDR2 YYEEEE, per germline. The V end was cut by 1 base, the J end by 7 bases, with 12 bases between.